This T cell receptor beta chain was documented in a study of response to subunit inactivated influenza vaccine. On this clonotype itself: Its antigen is not known.

Study-level findings and limits: Few additional T cells are recruited per seasonal influenza vaccination, authors suggested.

The CDR3 consists of 14 residues. V was pared by 9 bases and J by 8 bases, with 11 bases of the junction left unmatched. Germline V gene sequence: CDR1 MGHDK, CDR2 SYGVNS. TCRdb processed the RT-PCR reads anew with MiXCR; each CDR3 protein has one entry. The data contain about 520,000 distinct CDR3 sequences, around 7.9% of them singletons. V and J are TRBV25-1 and TRBJ2-1, with TRBD1 matching 9 bases. The sample here was PBMCs from blood, taken around 2 years after vaccination. This receptor was obtained from a man aged 50 to 75 who received an inactivated influenza vaccine. Here the CDR3 reads CASQPGQGIDEQFF. The CDR3 bases are TGTGCCAGTCAACCGGGACAGGGTATCGATGAGCAGTTCTTC.